The 24 T cell receptor beta chains below come from one sample, sequenced in a study of blood T cell repertoires in COVID-19. Sequenced by immunoSEQ multiplex PCR; TCRdb stores in-frame clones only, minus some. The sample lists 25,000 to 40,000 clones; roughly nine tenths were seen once. Sequenced input: peripheral blood. Receptor source: a man in his 70s with active COVID-19.

This clone appeared a few times. This sequence joins TRBV6-2 or TRBV6-3 and TRBJ2-3; 10 bases are shared with TRBD2. The ends lost 6 bases at V and 0 bases at J; junction bases unmatched: 3. The CDR3 is 15 amino acids. Looked up from germline, CDR1 is MNHEY and CDR2 is SVGEGT. CDR3 in amino acids: CASSLTSGSTDTQYF. CDR3 DNA: TGTGCCAGCAGCCTGACTAGCGGGAGCACAGATACGCAGTATTTT.

CDR3 nucleotides: TGTGCCAGTAGCGGACTAGCGGGAGAGACCCAGTACTTC. Translated: CASSGLAGETQYF. V and J are TRBV19 and TRBJ2-5, with TRBD2 matching over 11 bases. The germline gives CDR1 LNHDA, CDR2 SQIVND (reference sequence). V lost 6 bases, J lost 4 bases, and 1 base stayed unmatched. There are 13 residues in the CDR3.

The V call is TRBV3-1 (or the pseudogene TRBV3-2), the J call TRBJ2-6; no definite D call. Germline V gene data show CDR1 as LGHDT and CDR2 as YNNKEL (reference sequence). This CDR3 is built from 17 residues. Trimming stripped 1 base from V and 0 bases from J, with 10 bases between. The CDR3 loop reads CASSQARLSSGANVLTF. The CDR3 DNA follows: TGTGCCAGCAGCCAAGCCAGGTTGAGCTCTGGGGCCAACGTCCTGACTTTC.

The chain is built from TRBV7-6 and TRBJ2-7, with 9 bases that match TRBD2. The V gene's germline CDR1 is SGHVS and CDR2 FNYEAQ. The CDR3 is 17 residues long. The J segment lost 0 bases and the V segment lost 0 bases, leaving 6 bases of the junction unmatched. In nucleotides, the CDR3 is TGTGCCAGCAGCTTAGCACTAGCGGGTCCTTCCTCCTACGAGCAGTACTTC. It yields the protein CASSLALAGPSSYEQYF.

This chain connects TRBV20-1 to TRBJ1-4; maybe TRBD1 (5 bases). This CDR3 comprises 11 residues. Germline assignment: CDR1 DFQATT and CDR2 SNEGSKA (reference sequence). V was pared by 8 bases and J by 8 bases, with 12 bases between. CDR3 loop: CSSRDGEKLFF. In nucleotides, the CDR3 is TGCAGTTCCAGGGATGGCGAAAAACTGTTTTTT.

V and J are TRBV2 and TRBJ1-1; D perhaps matches TRBD1 (5 bases). CDR1 is SNHLY and CDR2 is FYNNEI in the germline V gene. The CDR3 sequence is 14 residues long. Trimming took 6 bases from V and 9 from J, leaving 20 bases between them. The DNA for the CDR3 is TGTGCCAGCAGCGCCCAAGTAAGGGGTAGTCAAGCTTTCTTT. It specifies CASSAQVRGSQAFF.

The chain is built from TRBV28 and TRBJ1-1, with D perhaps TRBD1 (6 bases). The CDR3 is 17 residues long. Germline CDR1 reads MDHEN; CDR2 reads SYDVKM. Trimming left V 6 bases short and J 3 bases short, with 23 bases between. CDR3 amino acids: CASSPWGPRDTDTEAFF. In DNA form, the CDR3 reads TGTGCCAGCAGCCCCTGGGGACCCCGGGACACGGACACTGAAGCTTTCTTT.

The chain has TRBV19 and TRBJ1-4, with a tentative D call TRBD1 (5 bases). Germline V gene lookup returns CDR1 LNHDA and CDR2 SQIVND (reference sequence). Trimming left V 5 bases short and J 3 bases short, with 13 bases between. The CDR3 totals 15 residues. In nucleotides, the CDR3 is TGTGCCAGTAGTGGTCAGGGTGGGGCTAATGAAAAACTGTTTTTT. Encoded protein: CASSGQGGANEKLFF.

The rearrangement uses TRBV15 and TRBJ2-5; D is unresolved. The germline CDR1 and CDR2 sequences are LNHNV and YYDKDF (reference sequence). This CDR3 is 16 amino acids long. Between the trimmed V and J ends, which lost 0 bases and 1 base, there was a span of 12 bases. The CDR3 coding sequence is TGTGCCACCAGCAGAGAGGTTAAATACAGCCAAGAGACCCAGTACTTC. This translates into CATSREVKYSQETQYF. The full variable domain, its missing parts supplied by reference TRBV15 and TRBJ2-5, is DAMVIQNPRYQVTQFGKPVTLSCSQTLNHNVMYWYQQKSSQAPKLLFHYYDKDFNNEADTPDNFQSRRPNTSFCFLDIRSPGLGDTAMYLCATSREVKYSQETQYFGPGTRLLVL.

This clone was seen a few times. The chain recombines TRBV11-2 with TRBJ1-3, with 12 positions matching TRBD1. V lost 2 bases, J lost 1 base, and 3 bases stayed unmatched. The CDR3 is 17 residues long. Germline-derived CDR1 and CDR2 are SGHAT and FQNNGV. In DNA, the CDR3 is TGTGCCAGCAGCTTATTGGGACAGGGGGCGTCTGGAAACACCATATATTTT. As protein: CASSLLGQGASGNTIYF.

The chain carries TRBV5-1 and TRBJ2-7; D unclear. This CDR3 has 13 residues. V was cut by 4 bases and J by 6 bases, with 14 bases left in between. Germline CDR1 and CDR2: SGHRS and YFSETQ. The CDR3 loop is CASSLDNGSEQYF. For the CDR3, the DNA is TGCGCCAGCAGCCTCGATAACGGGTCCGAGCAGTACTTC.

The V gene is TRBV7-8, the J gene TRBJ1-5, with D perhaps TRBD1 (5 bases). Germline V CDR1 and CDR2: SGHVS, FQNEAQ. V was trimmed by 4 bases and J by 7 bases, leaving 17 bases between them. The CDR3 sequence is 15 residues long. DNA of the CDR3: TGTGCCAGCAGCTCCGGGGGGATGGGCGGCCAGCCCCAGCATTTT. This sequence encodes CASSSGGMGGQPQHF.

The chain joins TRBV7-2 to TRBJ2-7; D gene unclear. V lost 1 base, J lost 0 bases, and 4 bases lay in between. Germline CDR1 reads SGHTA; CDR2 reads FQGNSA. The CDR3 sequence is 13 residues long. The CDR3 loop reads CASSLVSSYEQYF. The CDR3 coding sequence is TGTGCCAGCAGCTTAGTGAGCTCCTACGAGCAGTACTTC.

This sequence joins TRBV28 and TRBJ1-6; D is ambiguous. V lost 8 bases and J 10 bases, leaving 6 bases between the germline ends. CDR3 length: 10 amino acids. CDR1 and CDR2 from the germline V gene are MDHEN and SYDVKM. CDR3 amino acids: CASGQSPLHF. For the CDR3, the DNA is TGTGCCAGCGGGCAGTCACCCCTCCACTTT. The full variable domain, in which reference TRBV28 and TRBJ1-6 provide the parts outside the CDR3, is DVKVTQSSRYLVKRTGEKVFLECVQDMDHENMFWYRQDPGLGLRLIYFSYDVKMKEKGDIPEGYSVSREKKERFSLILESASTNQTSMYLCASGQSPLHFGNGTRLTVT.

In this sample, this clone turned up once. The chain has TRBV6-6 and TRBJ2-3; perhaps TRBD1 as D (5 bases). Deletions cut 6 bases from V and 4 bases from J, with 14 bases between. CDR1 and CDR2 (germline): MNHNY, SVGAGI (reference sequence). The CDR3 extends over 14 amino acids. The CDR3, as DNA: TGTGCCAGCAGCCGCAGGGATATGGCAGATACGCAGTATTTT. Translating it yields CASSRRDMADTQYF.

This chain connects TRBV30 to TRBJ1-4; 10 bases fit TRBD1. Germline CDR1 GTSNPN, CDR2 SVGIG (reference sequence). Trimming at V came to 1 base and at J to 5 bases, leaving 1 base not matched to a gene. There are 14 residues in the CDR3. CDR3 loop: CAWSAGQGNEKLFF. CDR3 in DNA: TGTGCCTGGAGTGCGGGACAGGGGAATGAAAAACTGTTTTTT.

This clone was detected once. V usage is TRBV28 and J usage is TRBJ1-2; 9 bases match TRBD1. The CDR3 runs to 15 residues. Losses at the gene ends were 5 bases for V and 5 bases for J; bases not matched to a gene: 9. The germline CDR1 and CDR2 sequences are MDHEN and SYDVKM. The CDR3 DNA reads TGTGCCAGCAGTCCCAGAGGGACAGGGAGGTATGGCTACACCTTC. Protein product: CASSPRGTGRYGYTF.

V gene TRBV6-6 combines with J gene TRBJ2-2; 7 bases fit TRBD1. The CDR3 contains 15 residues. Germline V lookup: CDR1 MNHNY, CDR2 SVGAGI (reference sequence). The ends lost 7 bases at V and 1 base at J; junction bases unmatched: 6. CDR3 residues: CASTNRGRNTGELFF. The CDR3 DNA reads TGTGCCAGCACTAACAGGGGAAGGAACACCGGGGAGCTGTTTTTT.

This clone showed up just a few times. The rearrangement links TRBV10-3 to TRBJ2-7, with D perhaps TRBD1 (6 bases). Trimming cost V 4 bases and J 2 bases, with 12 bases left between them. CDR3 size: 14 residues. Germline CDR1 ENHRY, CDR2 SYGVKD. CDR3 loop: CAISGTAFPYEQYF. The DNA of the CDR3 is TGTGCCATCAGTGGGACAGCGTTTCCCTACGAGCAGTACTTC.

This clone has only a few counts. J is TRBJ2-7 and V is TRBV14; D uncertain. The V end lost 5 bases, the J end lost 4 bases, and 6 bases lay between the germline ends. Germline V gene sequence: CDR1 SGHDN, CDR2 FVKESK. The CDR3 runs 11 residues. This chain's CDR3 is CASSSTYEQYF. The CDR3 DNA follows: TGTGCCAGCAGCTCCACTTACGAGCAGTACTTC.

About this clone itself: Other DNA sequences in this specimen translate into the identical CDR3. V gene TRBV27 combines with J gene TRBJ2-1, with TRBD2 matching 13 bases. The V segment lost 6 bases and the J segment 7 bases; nucleotides outside the gene matches: 6. In germline, CDR1 is MNHEY, CDR2 SMNVEV (reference sequence). CDR3 length: 15 amino acids. The CDR3 here is CASSSLAGGGNEQFF. CDR3 bases: TGTGCCAGCAGCTCACTAGCGGGAGGGGGTAATGAGCAGTTCTTC.

The rearrangement joins TRBV25-1 to TRBJ2-3; maybe TRBD2 (6 bases). The CDR3 loop spans 17 amino acids. Trimming removed 3 bases at V and 1 base at J, with 17 bases between. CDR1 is MGHDK, CDR2 SYGVNS, per germline. The CDR3 loop reads CASSESIAAVGTDTQYF. The CDR3 bases are TGTGCCAGCAGTGAGTCCATAGCGGCCGTTGGCACAGATACGCAGTATTTT.

The rearrangement joins TRBV4-3 to TRBJ2-3; D unclear. Trimming pared 1 base from V and 2 bases from J, leaving 10 bases between. The CDR3 extends over 15 amino acids. CDR1 and CDR2 (germline): LGHNA, YSLEER. CDR3 loop: CASSQGVFITDTQYF. In nucleotides, the CDR3 is TGCGCCAGCAGCCAAGGCGTGTTTATCACAGATACGCAGTATTTT.

V and J are TRBV14 and TRBJ2-1, with D perhaps TRBD2 (6 bases). Trimming took off 1 base at V and 7 bases at J, with 17 bases between the two ends. The CDR3 has 16 amino acids. Per germline, CDR1 SGHDN and CDR2 FVKESK. For the CDR3, the DNA is TGTGCCAGCAGCCAAGTTACGAGCGGGCTATTTAATGAGCAGTTCTTC. The encoded protein is CASSQVTSGLFNEQFF.